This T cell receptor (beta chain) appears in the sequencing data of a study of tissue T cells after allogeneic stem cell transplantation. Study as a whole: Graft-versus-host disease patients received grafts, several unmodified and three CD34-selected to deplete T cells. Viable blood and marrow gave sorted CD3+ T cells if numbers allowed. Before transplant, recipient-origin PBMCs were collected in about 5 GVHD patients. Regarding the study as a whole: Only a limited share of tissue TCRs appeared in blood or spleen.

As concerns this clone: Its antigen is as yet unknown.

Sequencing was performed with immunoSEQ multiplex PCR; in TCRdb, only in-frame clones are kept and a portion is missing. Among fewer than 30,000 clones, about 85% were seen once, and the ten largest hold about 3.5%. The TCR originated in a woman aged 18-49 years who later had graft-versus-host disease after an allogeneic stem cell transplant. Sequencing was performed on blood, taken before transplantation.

The CDR3 coding sequence is TGTGCCAGCAGTTACTCGAGCGGGAGGGCCAATGAGCAGTTCTTC. It translates to CASSYSSGRANEQFF. The rearrangement uses TRBV6-5 and TRBJ2-1; 10 bases are a match to TRBD2. The CDR3 spans 15 residues. V dropped 0 bases and J dropped 6; count of bases not matched to a gene: 2. CDR1 and CDR2 from the germline V gene are MNHEY and SVGAGI.